The clone carrying this T cell receptor (beta chain) was counted ten times or more. The sample is drawn from a study of T cells in Graves' hyperthyroidism and ophthalmopathy. RNA transcripts yielded amplified TCR beta CDR3 regions. With the HTBI primer set, the TCR CDR3 went through a first round of RT-PCR. TCRdb analysed the multiplex PCR reads with MiXCR anew, one entry per CDR3 protein. The sample shows around 200,000 distinct CDR3 sequences, approximately 16% of them seen only once. This CDR3 comprises 16 residues. Per germline, CDR1 MDHEN and CDR2 SYDVKM. Trimming stripped 5 bases from V and 0 bases from J, with 14 bases between.

The V call is TRBV28, the J call TRBJ1-5, with D perhaps TRBD1 (6 bases). This sequence originates from a man in his forties with Graves' hyperthyroidism. The specimen sequenced was blood. DNA of the CDR3: TGTGCCAGCAGTCACCGGGACATGTATAGCAATCAGCCCCAGCATTTT. Amino acid sequence: CASSHRDMYSNQPQHF.